These T cell receptor beta chains were read from a single sample in a study of blood T cell repertoires in COVID-19. Assay used: immunoSEQ multiplex PCR; TCRdb lists only in-frame clones, some missing. The sample records 70,000 to 100,000 clones, 88% being singletons. Specimen: peripheral blood. The receptors originated from a human donor in a cohort sampled during active COVID-19. Each CDR3 is given with its conserved first and last residue. Each record gives: J gene, V gene, CDR3 protein.

j_call: TRBJ2-7
v_call: TRBV5-1
cdr3_aa: CASTNRDGPYEQYF

j_call: TRBJ2-5
v_call: TRBV3-1/TRBV3-2
cdr3_aa: CASSQKGTDSGQETQYF

j_call: TRBJ2-7
v_call: TRBV18
cdr3_aa: CASSPDRAYEQYF

j_call: TRBJ2-2
v_call: TRBV6-5
cdr3_aa: CARQGRSGELFF

j_call: TRBJ2-7
v_call: TRBV4-1
cdr3_aa: CASSWGGEKQYF

j_call: TRBJ2-1
v_call: TRBV2
cdr3_aa: CASTLGAGGGFF

j_call: TRBJ2-7
v_call: TRBV5-1
cdr3_aa: CASSLDRASYEQYF

j_call: TRBJ1-6
v_call: TRBV5-5
cdr3_aa: CASRRMTGGDSPLHF

j_call: TRBJ2-7
v_call: TRBV9
cdr3_aa: CASSETGTGTEQYF

j_call: TRBJ1-1
v_call: TRBV5-1
cdr3_aa: CASSTGQGETEAFF

j_call: TRBJ1-5
v_call: TRBV19
cdr3_aa: CASSIGGQGATQHF

j_call: TRBJ2-7
v_call: TRBV10-3
cdr3_aa: CAIKDSHSYEQYF

j_call: TRBJ2-1
v_call: TRBV7-2
cdr3_aa: CASSLQGLPNEQFF

j_call: TRBJ1-1
v_call: TRBV11-2
cdr3_aa: CASSTTPSRVNTEAFF

j_call: TRBJ1-6
v_call: TRBV2
cdr3_aa: CASTIQTGKNSPLHF

j_call: TRBJ1-1
v_call: TRBV12-3/TRBV12-4
cdr3_aa: CASSLGQSPEAFF

j_call: TRBJ1-6
v_call: TRBV19
cdr3_aa: CASSSQNSPLHF

j_call: TRBJ2-3
v_call: TRBV2
cdr3_aa: CASSERSGGSNTQYF

j_call: TRBJ1-5
v_call: TRBV19
cdr3_aa: CASSDRVGQPQHF

j_call: TRBJ1-5
v_call: TRBV19
cdr3_aa: CASSTNRGRSQPQHF